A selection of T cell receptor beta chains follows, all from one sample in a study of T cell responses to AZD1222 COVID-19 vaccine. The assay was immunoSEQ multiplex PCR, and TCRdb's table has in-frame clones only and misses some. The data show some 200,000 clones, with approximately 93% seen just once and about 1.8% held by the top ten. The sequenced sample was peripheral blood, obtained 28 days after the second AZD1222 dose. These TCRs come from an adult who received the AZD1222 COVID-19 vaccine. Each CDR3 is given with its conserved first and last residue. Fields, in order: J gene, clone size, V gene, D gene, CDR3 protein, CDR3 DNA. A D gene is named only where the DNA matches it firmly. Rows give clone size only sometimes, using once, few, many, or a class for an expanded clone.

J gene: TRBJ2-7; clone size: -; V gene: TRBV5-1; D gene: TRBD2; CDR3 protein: CASSLGLAGENEQYF; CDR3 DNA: TGCGCCAGCAGCTTAGGATTAGCGGGAGAGAATGAGCAGTACTTC
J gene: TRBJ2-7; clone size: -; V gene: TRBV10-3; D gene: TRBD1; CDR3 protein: CAISGTGAREFAEQYF; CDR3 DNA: TGTGCCATCAGTGGGACAGGGGCTCGGGAGTTTGCCGAGCAGTACTTC
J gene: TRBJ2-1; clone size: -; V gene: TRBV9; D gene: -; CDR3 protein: CASSVGRENEQFF; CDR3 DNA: TGTGCCAGCAGCGTCGGGCGGGAAAATGAGCAGTTCTTC
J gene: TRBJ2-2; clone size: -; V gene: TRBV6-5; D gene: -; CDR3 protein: CASSGRLANTGELFF; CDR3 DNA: TGTGCCAGCAGCGGCCGACTTGCGAACACCGGGGAGCTGTTTTTT
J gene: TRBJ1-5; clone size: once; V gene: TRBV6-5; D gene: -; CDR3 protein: CASSYRDSNQPQHF; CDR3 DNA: TGTGCCAGCAGTTACAGGGATAGCAATCAGCCCCAGCATTTT
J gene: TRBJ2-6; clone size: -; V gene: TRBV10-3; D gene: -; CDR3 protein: CAISEPMTSGANVLTF; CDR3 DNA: TGTGCCATCAGTGAGCCTATGACGTCTGGGGCCAACGTCCTGACTTTC
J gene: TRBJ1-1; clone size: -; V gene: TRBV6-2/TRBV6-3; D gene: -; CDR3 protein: CASSYREMNTEAFF; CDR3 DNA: TGTGCCAGCAGTTACCGGGAGATGAACACTGAAGCTTTCTTT
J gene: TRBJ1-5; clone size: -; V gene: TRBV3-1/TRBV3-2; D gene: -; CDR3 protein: CASSPRGVNQPQHF; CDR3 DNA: TGTGCCAGCAGCCCTCGCGGGGTAAATCAGCCCCAGCATTTT
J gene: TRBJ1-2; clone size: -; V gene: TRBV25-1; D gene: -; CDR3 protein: CASSENRRVDHGYTF; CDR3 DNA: TGTGCCAGCAGTGAAAATAGGAGGGTGGATCATGGCTACACCTTC
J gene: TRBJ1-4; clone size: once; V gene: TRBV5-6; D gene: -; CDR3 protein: CASSQPGLHEKLFF; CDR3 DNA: TGTGCCAGCAGCCAGCCGGGACTCCATGAAAAACTGTTTTTT
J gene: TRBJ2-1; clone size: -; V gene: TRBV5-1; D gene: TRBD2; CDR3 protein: CASSPRYSGGPYNEQFF; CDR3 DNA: TGCGCCAGCAGCCCCCGATACAGCGGGGGGCCCTACAATGAGCAGTTCTTC
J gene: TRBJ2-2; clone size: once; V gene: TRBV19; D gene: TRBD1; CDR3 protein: CASDRGGTGELFF; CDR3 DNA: TGTGCCAGTGACAGGGGCGGGACCGGGGAGCTGTTTTTT
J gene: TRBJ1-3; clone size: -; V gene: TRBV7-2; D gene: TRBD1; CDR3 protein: CASRQGAGNTIYF; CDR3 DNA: TGTGCCAGTCGACAGGGGGCTGGAAACACCATATATTTT
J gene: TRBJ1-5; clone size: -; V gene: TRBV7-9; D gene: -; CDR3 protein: CASSPIIGDSGNQPQHF; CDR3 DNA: TGTGCCAGCAGCCCCATAATTGGGGATTCGGGCAATCAGCCCCAGCATTTT
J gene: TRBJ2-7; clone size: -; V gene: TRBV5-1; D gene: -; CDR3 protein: CASSLEHSYEQYF; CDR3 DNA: TGCGCCAGCAGCTTGGAACACTCCTACGAGCAGTACTTC
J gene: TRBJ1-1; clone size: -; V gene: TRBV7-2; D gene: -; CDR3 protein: CASSLDYSYSEAFF; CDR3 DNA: TGTGCCAGCAGCTTAGACTATTCGTATTCTGAAGCTTTCTTT
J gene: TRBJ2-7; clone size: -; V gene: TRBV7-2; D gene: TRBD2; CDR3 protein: CASSSSRTSGVYEQYF; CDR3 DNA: TGTGCCAGCAGCTCCAGCCGGACTAGCGGAGTCTACGAGCAGTACTTC
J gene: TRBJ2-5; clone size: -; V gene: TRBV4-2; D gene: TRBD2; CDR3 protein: CASSLRRTSGDQETQYF; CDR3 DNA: TGTGCCAGCAGCCTCAGAAGGACTAGCGGGGACCAAGAGACCCAGTACTTC
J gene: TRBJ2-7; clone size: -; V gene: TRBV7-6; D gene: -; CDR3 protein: CASSLAKGYEQYF; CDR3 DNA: TGTGCCAGCAGCTTAGCGAAGGGTTACGAGCAGTACTTC
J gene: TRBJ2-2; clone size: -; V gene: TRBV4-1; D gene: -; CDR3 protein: CASSQERLSGELFF; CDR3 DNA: TGCGCCAGCAGCCAAGAAAGGCTCAGCGGGGAGCTGTTTTTT
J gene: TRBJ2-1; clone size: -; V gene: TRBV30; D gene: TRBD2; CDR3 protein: CAWSDGLAGAYNEQFF; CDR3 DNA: TGTGCCTGGAGCGATGGACTAGCGGGAGCCTACAATGAGCAGTTCTTC
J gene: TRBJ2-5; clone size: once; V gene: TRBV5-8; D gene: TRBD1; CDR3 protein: CASSLGNRGSVETQYF; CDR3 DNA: TGTGCCAGCAGCTTGGGAAACAGGGGAAGTGTGGAGACCCAGTACTTC
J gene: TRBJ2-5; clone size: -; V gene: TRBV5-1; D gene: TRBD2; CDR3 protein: CASSRSAGRETQYF; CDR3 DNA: TGCGCCAGCAGCCGATCAGCGGGGAGAGAGACCCAGTACTTC
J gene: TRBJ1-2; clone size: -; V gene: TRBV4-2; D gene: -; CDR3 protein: CASSQNPGNPLYGYTF; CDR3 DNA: TGTGCCAGCAGCCAAAACCCAGGGAATCCCCTGTATGGCTACACCTTC
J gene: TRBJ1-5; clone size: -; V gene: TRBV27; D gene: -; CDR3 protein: CASRPNRDTQPQHF; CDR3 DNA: TGTGCCAGCAGGCCCAACAGGGATACTCAGCCCCAGCATTTT
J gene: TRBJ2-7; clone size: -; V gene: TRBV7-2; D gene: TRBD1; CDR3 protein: CASSSLPGQSSYEQYF; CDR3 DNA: TGTGCCAGCAGCTCCCTTCCGGGACAGAGCTCCTACGAGCAGTACTTC